The 4 T cell receptor beta chains below all came from one sample that was sequenced in a study of blood T cell repertoires in COVID-19. Sequencing used immunoSEQ multiplex PCR; TCRdb keeps in-frame clones, though not all of them. The sample gives 350,000 to 450,000 clones, 65% to 90% of which show up once; 7% to 7.5% is in the top ten. Material: peripheral blood. All receptors come from an older woman with COVID-19, enrolled during active disease.

The rearrangement links TRBV5-4 to TRBJ1-4; 11 bases fit TRBD1. The germline V gene encodes CDR1 SGHNT and CDR2 YYREEE (reference sequence). V dropped 4 bases and J dropped 7; count of bases not matched to a gene: 6. The CDR3 is made up of 15 amino acids. CDR3 DNA: TGTGCCAGCAGCGAAGGGACAGGGGGGGGTGAAAAACTGTTTTTT. Protein: CASSEGTGGGEKLFF.

To note about this clone: Distinct nucleotide sequences in the sample also encode this CDR3. The chain has TRBV10-3 and TRBJ1-5; D is uncertain. CDR1 ENHRY and CDR2 SYGVKD come from the germline V gene. The CDR3 extends over 14 amino acids. The V gene lost 3 bases and the J gene lost 6 bases, with 12 bases spanning the gap. Here the CDR3 DNA reads TGTGCCATCAGTGATTCGGGTGGCGGTCAGCCCCAGCATTTT. Its protein is CAISDSGGGQPQHF.

The V gene is TRBV6-2 or TRBV6-3, the J gene TRBJ2-7; D uncertain. Per germline, CDR1 MNHEY and CDR2 SVGEGT. This CDR3 spans 15 amino acids. V gave up 0 bases and J gave up 2 bases, with 11 bases separating them. The CDR3 DNA reads TGTGCCAGCAGTTACTCGATAAACGGTCCCTACGAGCAGTACTTC. Translated, it gives CASSYSINGPYEQYF.

The rearrangement links TRBV7-9 to TRBJ1-1, with 10 bases lining up with TRBD1. From germline, CDR1 is SEHNR and CDR2 FQNEAQ (reference sequence). The ends lost 5 bases at V and 7 bases at J; junction bases unmatched: 10. CDR3 length equals 15 residues. CDR3 loop: CASSPRGTGASEAFF. The CDR3 nucleotides are TGTGCCAGCAGCCCGAGGGGGACAGGGGCGAGTGAAGCTTTCTTT.